This T cell receptor (beta chain) derives from a study of cytomegalovirus exposure and HLA in healthy donors. In the case of this clone: The antigen is unknown.

Generated by immunoSEQ multiplex PCR, the TCRdb table keeps only in-frame clones and is missing some. The sample holds 65,000 or so clones; 90% to 95% are singletons and the top ten take 4.4%. Broader study findings: According to a later analysis, TCR clusters from the first cohort tended to co-occur in the roughly 120 validation repertoires.

There are 15 residues in the CDR3. The V and J ends lost 2 bases and 5 bases respectively, with 13 bases between them. Germline values: CDR1 SGHAT, CDR2 FQNNGV. Sequenced sample: PBMCs. J is TRBJ2-1 and V is TRBV11-2; a possible D gene is TRBD1 (6 bases). The source is a man aged 18 to 29 in good health and CMV-seropositive. CDR3 in amino acids: CASSLLGAQDNEQFF. DNA of the CDR3: TGTGCCAGCAGCTTATTGGGGGCCCAGGACAATGAGCAGTTCTTC.